This entry features one T cell receptor (beta chain) sequence. This entry is derived from a study of blood T cell repertoires in COVID-19. For the study at large: Sites across the United States, Italy and Spain contributed samples from acute and convalescent COVID-19. Nucleic acid was either cDNA or gDNA, and it came from T cells, B-cell-depleted T cells, or PBMCs.

Germline assignment: CDR1 MNHEY and CDR2 SMNVEV (reference sequence). Losses at the gene ends were 3 bases for V and 1 base for J; bases not matched to a gene: 8. The CDR3 length is 16 residues. Per the original methods: Cell counts per sample came from amplifying reference gene primers. The table came from immunoSEQ multiplex PCR; TCRdb's copy has only in-frame clones and leaves some out. From that table come the V and J calls and clone size; the DNA was used to work out D and trimming. The sample contains about 98,000 clones, around nine tenths of which appear only once. The specimen was peripheral blood. The V call is TRBV27, the J call TRBJ2-5; 7 bases agree with TRBD1. The source is a man between 65 and 85 years old with acute or convalescent COVID-19. The chain's CDR3 is CASSLWQGVGQETQYF. The CDR3 DNA is TGTGCCAGCAGTTTGTGGCAGGGGGTTGGCCAAGAGACCCAGTACTTC.